This is a list of T cell receptor beta chains from one sample in a study of glioma-infiltrating T cells after dendritic cell vaccination. Method: immunoSEQ multiplex PCR; TCRdb's copy keeps in-frame clones and lacks some. The data show around 58,000 clones, with around 86% seen just once and 7% to 10% held by the top ten. The sample was blood, taken before dendritic cell vaccination. These receptors originate from a human donor with glioblastoma. Both conserved end residues are part of each CDR3. Clone sizes are given selectively: once, few, many, or a class where the clone is expanded.

>TRBJ1-1|once|TRBV11-2
CASSFRPQGEAFF
>TRBJ2-1|-|TRBV19
CASSMYEANSYNEQFF
>TRBJ1-1|-|TRBV28
CASSLVGANTEAFF
>TRBJ2-6|-|TRBV11-3
CASSAHRGPGANVLTF
>TRBJ1-1|-|TRBV16
CASSQSGSSVNVFF
>TRBJ2-7|-|TRBV19
CASRQGDEQYF
>TRBJ1-3|few|TRBV9
CASSVSRRGPSGNTIYF
>TRBJ2-3|-|TRBV5-1
CASTVAGGVDTQYF
>TRBJ2-7|-|TRBV5-1
CASSLVERGDSAEQYF
>TRBJ2-3|-|TRBV7-2
CASSFTPGLAVSTDTQYF
>TRBJ2-7|-|TRBV5-4
CASSLVRGGRYEQYF
>TRBJ2-7|few|TRBV5-4
CASSVTSGVSYEQYF
>TRBJ2-7|-|TRBV5-1
CASSLAGLPYEQYF
>TRBJ1-2|-|TRBV18
CASSVGQENYGYTF
>TRBJ1-1|-|TRBV6-5
CASSYSRGMGEAFF
>TRBJ2-1|-|TRBV4-1
CASSQGGGNEQFF
>TRBJ2-1|once|TRBV4-1
CASSPLFGGEQFF
>TRBJ1-2|-|TRBV2
CASRGGRQGNYGYTF
>TRBJ1-3|-|TRBV5-6
CASSRLYSGYGNTIYF
>TRBJ1-6|-|TRBV19
CASSSSSYNSPLHF
>TRBJ2-5|-|TRBV15
CATSRDYGTSGGQETQYF
>TRBJ2-7|-|TRBV11-2
CASGAGYEQYF
>TRBJ1-2|once|TRBV30
CAWRTSGTAPYGYTF
>TRBJ2-3|-|TRBV5-1
CASSDRTPRTDTQYF
>TRBJ2-3|-|TRBV15
CATSILAGEGADTQYF
>TRBJ1-3|few|TRBV6-1
CASSRGISMDTIYF
>TRBJ1-4|-|TRBV28
CASRSRLNEKLFF
>TRBJ2-5|-|TRBV2
CASNSGSEKETQYF
>TRBJ1-2|-|TRBV7-2
CASSLQGNRGYTF
>TRBJ1-1|-|TRBV4-1
CASSQGQGQSEAFF
>TRBJ1-3|-|TRBV2
CASRETGTGRNTIYF
>TRBJ2-7|-|TRBV2
CASSQGRGYHEQYF
>TRBJ1-1|few|TRBV20-1
CSARESTEAFF
>TRBJ2-7|-|TRBV29-1
CSVRLAVYEQYF
>TRBJ2-3|-|TRBV11-3
CASSPGAPGTQYF
>TRBJ2-2|once|TRBV5-1
CASSPGQGWGAGELFF
>TRBJ2-5|-|TRBV5-1
CASSSGLAGGRETQYF
>TRBJ2-3|-|TRBV27
CASSYRGDTDTQYF
>TRBJ2-7|-|TRBV10-2
CASHTAGGPYEQYF
>TRBJ2-2|-|TRBV9
CASSGTPNTGELFF
>TRBJ2-5|-|TRBV9
CASSPLGIAGGQETQYF
>TRBJ1-6|-|TRBV5-1
CAGSSGQGDNSPLHF
>TRBJ2-5|-|TRBV9
CASSVGAGAEETQYF